This is a list of T cell receptor beta chains from one sample in a study of radiotherapy plus CTLA-4 blockade in lung cancer. Libraries were prepared by immunoSEQ multiplex PCR; TCRdb keeps only in-frame clonotypes and omits some of them. The sample gives about 80,000 clones, about 88% of which show up once; around 1% is in the top ten. The source material was peripheral blood, sampled from a patient treated with radiotherapy plus ipilimumab. The source is a human donor with non-small cell lung cancer who had stable disease on radiotherapy plus ipilimumab. The CDR3 runs from the conserved cysteine through the conserved F or W. Each record gives: clone size, V gene, J gene, D gene, CDR3 DNA, CDR3 protein. A D gene is named only where the DNA matches it firmly. The size field is filled for only some rows; it gives once, few, many or a size class.

size: .; V: TRBV9; J: TRBJ2-7; D: TRBD2; DNA: TGTGCCAGCAGCTCTCGGGGGGGCCCGACCGACGAGCAGTACTTC; CDR3: CASSSRGGPTDEQYF
size: .; V: TRBV11-2; J: TRBJ1-4; D: .; DNA: TGTGCCAGCAGCTTAGATGTGAGGGGAAAACTGTTTTTT; CDR3: CASSLDVRGKLFF
size: .; V: TRBV19; J: TRBJ2-7; D: TRBD2; DNA: TGTGCCAGTAGTACCTCCGTCGGGACTACCTCTACGAAGCAGTACTTC; CDR3: CASSTSVGTTSTKQYF
size: .; V: TRBV2; J: TRBJ1-4; D: .; DNA: TGTGCCAGCAGTGCTCAGGGCCTGAATGAAAAACTGTTTTTT; CDR3: CASSAQGLNEKLFF
size: .; V: TRBV18; J: TRBJ2-3; D: TRBD1; DNA: TGTGCCAGCTCACTGGACAGGGCGACAGATACGCAGTATTTT; CDR3: CASSLDRATDTQYF
size: few; V: TRBV18; J: TRBJ1-1; D: .; DNA: TGTGCCAGCTCACCACCCGGGACCCTGAGGACTGAAGCTTTCTTT; CDR3: CASSPPGTLRTEAFF
size: .; V: TRBV14; J: TRBJ2-7; D: .; DNA: TGTGCCAGCAGCCAATTAGGGGGGGTCGGCGAGCAGTACTTC; CDR3: CASSQLGGVGEQYF
size: once; V: TRBV11-3; J: TRBJ2-7; D: .; DNA: TGTGCCAGCAGCCCTGGGGGCGGCGGGGACTACGAGCAGTACTTC; CDR3: CASSPGGGGDYEQYF
size: .; V: TRBV18; J: TRBJ2-1; D: TRBD2; DNA: TGTGCCAGCTCACCTTTAGCGGGGGCCGCCGCGAATGAGCAGTTCTTC; CDR3: CASSPLAGAAANEQFF
size: .; V: TRBV5-6; J: TRBJ1-4; D: .; DNA: TGTGCCAGCAGCTTGATTTCCGAGGGCCAAAATGAAAAACTGTTTTTT; CDR3: CASSLISEGQNEKLFF
size: .; V: TRBV19; J: TRBJ2-5; D: .; DNA: TGTGCCAGTAGTTGGCGGAACAAAGAGACCCAGTACTTC; CDR3: CASSWRNKETQYF
size: .; V: TRBV28; J: TRBJ1-2; D: .; DNA: TGTGCCAGCAGTTTATTATCGGGATTCTACACCTTC; CDR3: CASSLLSGFYTF
size: .; V: TRBV18; J: TRBJ1-1; D: .; DNA: TGTGCCAGCTCACCAATCGCGGGGAACACTGAAGCTTTCTTT; CDR3: CASSPIAGNTEAFF
size: .; V: TRBV15; J: TRBJ2-7; D: TRBD2; DNA: TGTGCCGCCAGCAGAGTTGGGGGGGTAGCGTCCTACGAGCAGTACTTC; CDR3: CAASRVGGVASYEQYF
size: .; V: TRBV30; J: TRBJ1-1; D: TRBD1; DNA: TGTGCCTGGAGTGTAGGCAGGGGGCACACTGAAGCTTTCTTT; CDR3: CAWSVGRGHTEAFF
size: few; V: TRBV5-4; J: TRBJ2-7; D: .; DNA: TGTGCCAGCAGCAGACCGGGGACCTCCACGGGCTACGAGCAGTACTTC; CDR3: CASSRPGTSTGYEQYF
size: .; V: TRBV28; J: TRBJ1-5; D: .; DNA: TGTGCCAGCAGTCGTACAGGGCAAGGTCAGCCCCAGCATTTT; CDR3: CASSRTGQGQPQHF
size: .; V: TRBV28; J: TRBJ1-2; D: .; DNA: TGTGCCAGCAGTTTCGCGGCAGGGCCTAACTATGGCTACACCTTC; CDR3: CASSFAAGPNYGYTF
size: .; V: TRBV6-4; J: TRBJ1-2; D: .; DNA: TGTGCCAGCAGTCGCTCCCCTGGGGGCTATGGCTACACCTTC; CDR3: CASSRSPGGYGYTF
size: .; V: TRBV29-1; J: TRBJ2-5; D: TRBD2; DNA: TGCAGCGTCGAAGGGGCTAGCGGGGGTGTTACTATTGAGACCCAGTACTTC; CDR3: CSVEGASGGVTIETQYF
size: .; V: TRBV12-5; J: TRBJ2-3; D: TRBD2; DNA: TGTGCTAGTGGTTGGACTGGGACTAGCGGCAGCACAGATACGCAGTATTTT; CDR3: CASGWTGTSGSTDTQYF
size: .; V: TRBV28; J: TRBJ1-1; D: .; DNA: TGTGCCAGCAAGCCCAGGGGCAGTGAAGCTTTCTTT; CDR3: CASKPRGSEAFF
size: .; V: TRBV5-1; J: TRBJ2-5; D: TRBD2; DNA: TGCGCCAGCAGTCGAGCGGGGCGGGCAGAGACCCAGTACTTC; CDR3: CASSRAGRAETQYF
size: .; V: TRBV7-8; J: TRBJ1-4; D: .; DNA: TGTGCCAGCAGCTTAGCGGGACTAAGAGAAAAACTGTTTTTT; CDR3: CASSLAGLREKLFF
size: once; V: TRBV9; J: TRBJ2-5; D: .; DNA: TGTGCCAGCAGCGACCAAGAGACCCAGTACTTC; CDR3: CASSDQETQYF
size: .; V: TRBV10-3; J: TRBJ2-7; D: .; DNA: TGTGCCACGTCGACGGCCTTGGTCGGGTACGAGCAGTACTTC; CDR3: CATSTALVGYEQYF
size: .; V: TRBV5-1; J: TRBJ2-7; D: .; DNA: TGCGCCAGCCAGGGTGAGTTACCAACCTACGAGCAGTACTTC; CDR3: CASQGELPTYEQYF
size: .; V: TRBV5-4; J: TRBJ2-7; D: TRBD2; DNA: TGTGCCAGCAGCCGGACTAGCGGGAGGACCCTCTACGAGCAGTACTTC; CDR3: CASSRTSGRTLYEQYF
size: .; V: TRBV7-7; J: TRBJ2-5; D: TRBD2; DNA: TGTGCTAGCAGCCCTTGGACTAGCGGGGGGCAGACCCAGTACTTC; CDR3: CASSPWTSGGQTQYF
size: .; V: TRBV5-1; J: TRBJ2-3; D: TRBD2; DNA: TGCGCCAGCAGCATGACTAGCGGCACAGATACGCAGTATTTT; CDR3: CASSMTSGTDTQYF
size: once; V: TRBV6-5; J: TRBJ1-6; D: TRBD1; DNA: TGTGCCAGCGCGGCTCGACAGGGGAATTCACCCCTCCACTTT; CDR3: CASAARQGNSPLHF
size: .; V: TRBV5-1; J: TRBJ1-6; D: .; DNA: TGCGCCAGCAGCTTGGAGGGGGGGGCTACCCCCTATAATTCACCCCTCCACTTT; CDR3: CASSLEGGATPYNSPLHF
size: .; V: TRBV19; J: TRBJ2-1; D: .; DNA: TGTGCCAGTAAGTCCAAGAGCTCCTACAATGAGCAGTTCTTC; CDR3: CASKSKSSYNEQFF
size: .; V: TRBV28; J: TRBJ2-6; D: TRBD1; DNA: TGTGCCAGCATGGGACAGGGGTTCTCTGGGGCCAACGTCCTGACTTTC; CDR3: CASMGQGFSGANVLTF
size: once; V: TRBV5-1; J: TRBJ2-7; D: TRBD1; DNA: TGCGCCAGCAGCACGGACAGGGGGCTTACCTACGAGCAGTACTTC; CDR3: CASSTDRGLTYEQYF
size: once; V: TRBV9; J: TRBJ2-7; D: TRBD2; DNA: TGTGCCAGCAGCGAAGGGGATGGGCTAGCGGGGTCCTACGAGCAGTACTTC; CDR3: CASSEGDGLAGSYEQYF
size: .; V: TRBV25-1; J: TRBJ1-5; D: .; DNA: TGTGCCAGCAGTGAGGGACAACATAGCAATCAGCCCCAGCATTTT; CDR3: CASSEGQHSNQPQHF
size: .; V: TRBV2; J: TRBJ1-4; D: .; DNA: TGTGCCAGCAGTGTCCAGACGGCTTCTAATGAAAAACTGTTTTTT; CDR3: CASSVQTASNEKLFF
size: .; V: TRBV7-7; J: TRBJ2-3; D: .; DNA: TGTGCTAGCAGTACCGGTGCTGGGGGCGCAGATACGCAGTATTTT; CDR3: CASSTGAGGADTQYF
size: .; V: TRBV9; J: TRBJ2-1; D: TRBD2; DNA: TGTGCCAGCAGGACCGGGACTAGCGGGAGCGAGCAGTTCTTC; CDR3: CASRTGTSGSEQFF
size: .; V: TRBV13; J: TRBJ2-5; D: .; DNA: TGTGCCAGCAGCCCTACGGGGGCGGAGACCCAGTACTTC; CDR3: CASSPTGAETQYF
size: few; V: TRBV12-5; J: TRBJ1-3; D: TRBD1; DNA: TGTGCTAGTGCAACAGGGGGCGGGCCTGGAAACACCATATATTTT; CDR3: CASATGGGPGNTIYF
size: .; V: TRBV9; J: TRBJ1-2; D: TRBD1; DNA: TGTGCCAGCAGCACCGGGACAGGGGCTAACTATGGCTACACCTTC; CDR3: CASSTGTGANYGYTF
size: once; V: TRBV6-1; J: TRBJ1-2; D: .; DNA: TGTGCCAGCAGTGACAGAAATAACTATGGCTACACCTTC; CDR3: CASSDRNNYGYTF
size: .; V: TRBV25-1; J: TRBJ1-5; D: TRBD1; DNA: TGTGCCAGCAGTGACCTCAGGGGGGATCAGCCCCAGCATTTT; CDR3: CASSDLRGDQPQHF
size: .; V: TRBV7-2; J: TRBJ2-7; D: TRBD2; DNA: TGTGCCAGCAGCCCGAGCGGGGGGGCCGCCTACGAGCAGTACTTC; CDR3: CASSPSGGAAYEQYF
size: .; V: TRBV10-2; J: TRBJ2-7; D: .; DNA: TGCGCCAGCACGGAGACTGATGACTACGAGCAGTACTTC; CDR3: CASTETDDYEQYF
size: few; V: TRBV10-2; J: TRBJ2-7; D: .; DNA: TGCGCCAGCGGGACAAGATTCTACGAGCAGTACTTC; CDR3: CASGTRFYEQYF
size: .; V: TRBV5-8; J: TRBJ2-5; D: .; DNA: TGTGCCAGCAGCTTGGTTCAGGTGGAAGAGACCCAGTACTTC; CDR3: CASSLVQVEETQYF
size: .; V: TRBV10-3; J: TRBJ1-2; D: .; DNA: TGTGCCATCAGCGAGACGGAGAACTATGGCTACACCTTC; CDR3: CAISETENYGYTF
size: .; V: TRBV7-9; J: TRBJ2-1; D: TRBD1; DNA: TGTGCCAGCAGCATCGACAGGGTGTCCCTCTACAATGAGCAGTTCTTC; CDR3: CASSIDRVSLYNEQFF
size: once; V: TRBV5-1; J: TRBJ2-7; D: .; DNA: TGCGCCAGCAGCTTGGCCCAGGGTTTGGAAGTGCAGTACTTC; CDR3: CASSLAQGLEVQYF
size: .; V: TRBV19; J: TRBJ2-1; D: .; DNA: TGTGCCAGTAGTTTGGGGGCCCTAAACAATGAGCAGTTCTTC; CDR3: CASSLGALNNEQFF
size: few; V: TRBV5-4; J: TRBJ2-6; D: .; DNA: TGTGCCAGCAGCTTGGGACGCCAGACTGGGGCCAACGTCCTGACTTTC; CDR3: CASSLGRQTGANVLTF
size: .; V: TRBV28; J: TRBJ2-7; D: TRBD1; DNA: TGTGCCAGCAGCCCTCGGATCTGGACAGGGGGATCCGAGCAGTACTTC; CDR3: CASSPRIWTGGSEQYF
size: .; V: TRBV7-3; J: TRBJ2-5; D: .; DNA: TGTGCCAGCAGCTTATTCGTTGGCGAGACCCAGTACTTC; CDR3: CASSLFVGETQYF
size: .; V: TRBV7-3; J: TRBJ2-2; D: TRBD1; DNA: TGTGCCAGCAGCCAACGACAGGGGAACACCGGGGAGCTGTTTTTT; CDR3: CASSQRQGNTGELFF
size: .; V: TRBV29-1; J: TRBJ1-1; D: .; DNA: TGCAGCGTTGTGGGGGTGGGAACTGAAGCTTTCTTT; CDR3: CSVVGVGTEAFF
size: .; V: TRBV2; J: TRBJ1-2; D: .; DNA: TGTGCCAGCAGGGCCCAGGGGTTGAGCTATGGCTACACCTTC; CDR3: CASRAQGLSYGYTF